The rows below give T cell receptor beta chains drawn from one sample of a study of blood T cell repertoires in COVID-19. Profiling relied on immunoSEQ multiplex PCR, and the TCRdb table lists in-frame clones only, not all of them. The table records around 270,000 clones, roughly 86% of them present only once. Sequenced material: peripheral blood. The receptors were gathered from a woman aged 55-70 years with COVID-19, enrolled during active disease. The CDR3 runs from the conserved cysteine through the conserved F or W. A D gene is named only where the DNA matches it firmly. Rows give clone size only sometimes, using once, few, many, or a class for an expanded clone.

v_call: TRBV3-1/TRBV3-2
d_call: NA
clone_size: NA
j_call: TRBJ1-4
cdr3_nt: TGTGCCAGCAGCCAGGGGACCCGGACAGCTAATGAAAAACTGTTTTTT
cdr3_aa: CASSQGTRTANEKLFF

v_call: TRBV19
d_call: TRBD2
clone_size: NA
j_call: TRBJ2-7
cdr3_nt: TGTGCCAGTAGTGATTCGGTACTAGCGGCCACTGCCAGCTCCGAGCAGTACTTC
cdr3_aa: CASSDSVLAATASSEQYF

v_call: TRBV20-1
d_call: TRBD1
clone_size: NA
j_call: TRBJ1-4
cdr3_nt: TGCAGTGCGGAAGACAGGGAAGAACTGTTTTTT
cdr3_aa: CSAEDREELFF

v_call: TRBV11-2
d_call: TRBD1
clone_size: NA
j_call: TRBJ2-3
cdr3_nt: TGTGCCAGCAGCAAAGGACAGGTGAAAGCAGATACGCAGTATTTT
cdr3_aa: CASSKGQVKADTQYF

v_call: TRBV15
d_call: NA
clone_size: NA
j_call: TRBJ1-4
cdr3_nt: TGTGCCACCAGCAGAGACAGGCGGGGTGAAAAACTGTTTTTT
cdr3_aa: CATSRDRRGEKLFF

v_call: TRBV2
d_call: TRBD1
clone_size: NA
j_call: TRBJ1-2
cdr3_nt: TGTGCCAGCAGAGACCCCCGACAGGGGACCTATGGCTACACCTTC
cdr3_aa: CASRDPRQGTYGYTF

v_call: TRBV19
d_call: NA
clone_size: NA
j_call: TRBJ2-5
cdr3_nt: TGTGCCAGTAGTATGGGGGCCAGGCAAGAGACCCAGTACTTC
cdr3_aa: CASSMGARQETQYF

v_call: TRBV6-6
d_call: NA
clone_size: NA
j_call: TRBJ1-3
cdr3_nt: TGTGCCAGCAGATTCGGGGGGGGGCGAACTGGAAACACCATATATTTT
cdr3_aa: CASRFGGGRTGNTIYF

v_call: TRBV28
d_call: NA
clone_size: NA
j_call: TRBJ1-5
cdr3_nt: TGTGCCAGCGGTTACCGGGGAACAAATCAGCCCCAGCATTTT
cdr3_aa: CASGYRGTNQPQHF

v_call: TRBV4-3
d_call: TRBD2
clone_size: NA
j_call: TRBJ2-3
cdr3_nt: TGCGCCAGCAGCCCCCGAGGAGCGGGAGGACCCACAGATACGCAGTATTTT
cdr3_aa: CASSPRGAGGPTDTQYF

v_call: TRBV30
d_call: NA
clone_size: NA
j_call: TRBJ1-2
cdr3_nt: TGTGCCTGGAGTTCCCCCTACGGCTATGGCTACACCTTC
cdr3_aa: CAWSSPYGYGYTF

v_call: TRBV5-1
d_call: NA
clone_size: NA
j_call: TRBJ2-2
cdr3_nt: TGCGCCAGCAGCTGGGTTCAGGGGACCGGGGAGCTGTTTTTT
cdr3_aa: CASSWVQGTGELFF

v_call: TRBV7-2
d_call: TRBD1
clone_size: NA
j_call: TRBJ1-5
cdr3_nt: TGTGCCAGCAGCTTAAACTCACAGGGGAATCAGCCCCAGCATTTT
cdr3_aa: CASSLNSQGNQPQHF

v_call: TRBV6-5
d_call: TRBD1
clone_size: NA
j_call: TRBJ1-5
cdr3_nt: TGTGCCAGCAACCACCTGACAGGGAGCAATCAGCCCCAGCATTTT
cdr3_aa: CASNHLTGSNQPQHF

v_call: TRBV28
d_call: TRBD1
clone_size: NA
j_call: TRBJ1-2
cdr3_nt: TGTGCCAGCAGTTTTAGGACAGGCCCGACTAACTATGGCTACACCTTC
cdr3_aa: CASSFRTGPTNYGYTF

v_call: TRBV27
d_call: NA
clone_size: once
j_call: TRBJ1-2
cdr3_nt: TGTGCCAGCAGTTTTCTCACTCAAGGGGGTGGCTACACCTTC
cdr3_aa: CASSFLTQGGGYTF

v_call: TRBV7-9
d_call: TRBD1
clone_size: NA
j_call: TRBJ1-1
cdr3_nt: TGTGCCAGCAGCTTACGGACAGGGGGGAACACTGAAGCTTTCTTT
cdr3_aa: CASSLRTGGNTEAFF

v_call: TRBV11-2
d_call: TRBD2
clone_size: NA
j_call: TRBJ2-1
cdr3_nt: TGTGCCAGCAGTCAACTTAGGGCTAGCGGGCACCCAAACTACAATGAGCAGTTCTTC
cdr3_aa: CASSQLRASGHPNYNEQFF

v_call: TRBV5-5
d_call: NA
clone_size: NA
j_call: TRBJ1-3
cdr3_nt: TGTGCCAGCAGCCCAATGGAGACAGTCTTCTCTGGAAACACCATATATTTT
cdr3_aa: CASSPMETVFSGNTIYF

v_call: TRBV18
d_call: TRBD2
clone_size: NA
j_call: TRBJ2-2
cdr3_nt: TGTGCCAGCTCTCGACCCGGACTAGCGGAAAACACCGGGGAGCTGTTTTTT
cdr3_aa: CASSRPGLAENTGELFF

v_call: TRBV19
d_call: NA
clone_size: once
j_call: TRBJ2-2
cdr3_nt: TGTGCCAGTAGTCCCCGGGACAAGAACACCGGGGAGCTGTTTTTT
cdr3_aa: CASSPRDKNTGELFF

v_call: TRBV7-9
d_call: TRBD1
clone_size: NA
j_call: TRBJ1-2
cdr3_nt: TGTGCCAGCAGCTTACTCAGGGGGACGTACTATGGCTACACCTTC
cdr3_aa: CASSLLRGTYYGYTF